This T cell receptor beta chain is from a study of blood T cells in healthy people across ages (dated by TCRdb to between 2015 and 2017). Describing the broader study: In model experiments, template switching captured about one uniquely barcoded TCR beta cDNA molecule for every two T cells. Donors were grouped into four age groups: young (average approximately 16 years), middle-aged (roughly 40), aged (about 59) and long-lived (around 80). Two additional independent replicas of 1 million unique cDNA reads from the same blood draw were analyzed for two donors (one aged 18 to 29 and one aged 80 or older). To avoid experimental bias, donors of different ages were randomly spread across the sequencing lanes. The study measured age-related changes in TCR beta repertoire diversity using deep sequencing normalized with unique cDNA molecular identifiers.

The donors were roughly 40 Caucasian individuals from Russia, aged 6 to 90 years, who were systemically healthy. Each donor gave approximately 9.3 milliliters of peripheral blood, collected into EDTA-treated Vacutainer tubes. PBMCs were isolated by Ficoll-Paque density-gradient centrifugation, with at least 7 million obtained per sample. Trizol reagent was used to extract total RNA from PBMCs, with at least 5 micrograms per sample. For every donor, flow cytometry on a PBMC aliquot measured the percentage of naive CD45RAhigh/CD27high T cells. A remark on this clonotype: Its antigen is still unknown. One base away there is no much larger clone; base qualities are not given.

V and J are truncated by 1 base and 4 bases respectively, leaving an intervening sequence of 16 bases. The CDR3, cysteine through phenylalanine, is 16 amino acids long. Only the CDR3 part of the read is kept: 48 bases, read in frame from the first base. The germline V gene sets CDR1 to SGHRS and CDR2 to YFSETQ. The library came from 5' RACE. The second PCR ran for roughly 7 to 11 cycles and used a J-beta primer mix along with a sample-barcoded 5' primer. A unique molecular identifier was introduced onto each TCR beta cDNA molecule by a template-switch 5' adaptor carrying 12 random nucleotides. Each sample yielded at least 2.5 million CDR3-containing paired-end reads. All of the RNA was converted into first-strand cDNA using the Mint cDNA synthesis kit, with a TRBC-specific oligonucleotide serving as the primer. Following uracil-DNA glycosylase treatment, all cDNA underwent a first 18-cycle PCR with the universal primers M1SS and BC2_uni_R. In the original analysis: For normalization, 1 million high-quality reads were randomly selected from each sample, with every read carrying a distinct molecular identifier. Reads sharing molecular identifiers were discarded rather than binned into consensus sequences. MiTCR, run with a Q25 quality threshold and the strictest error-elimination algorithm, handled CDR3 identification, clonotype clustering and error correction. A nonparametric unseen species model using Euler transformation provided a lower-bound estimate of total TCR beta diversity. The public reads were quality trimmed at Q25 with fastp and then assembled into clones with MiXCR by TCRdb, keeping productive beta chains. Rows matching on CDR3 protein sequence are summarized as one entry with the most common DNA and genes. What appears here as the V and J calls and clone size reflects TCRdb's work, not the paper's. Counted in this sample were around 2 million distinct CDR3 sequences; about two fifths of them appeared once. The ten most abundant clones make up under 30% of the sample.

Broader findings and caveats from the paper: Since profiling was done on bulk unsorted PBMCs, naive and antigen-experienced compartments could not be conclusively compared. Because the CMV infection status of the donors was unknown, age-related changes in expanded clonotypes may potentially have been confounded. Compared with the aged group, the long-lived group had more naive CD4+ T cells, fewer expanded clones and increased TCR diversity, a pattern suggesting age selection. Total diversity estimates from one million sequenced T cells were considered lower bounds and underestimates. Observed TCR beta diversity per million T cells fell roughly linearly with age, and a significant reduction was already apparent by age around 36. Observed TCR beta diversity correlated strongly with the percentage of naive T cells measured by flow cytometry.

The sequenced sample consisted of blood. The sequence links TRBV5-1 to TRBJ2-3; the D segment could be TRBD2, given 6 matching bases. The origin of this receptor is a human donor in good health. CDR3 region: CASSLSWGDDADTQYF. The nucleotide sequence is TGCGCCAGCAGCTTGAGTTGGGGGGATGATGCAGATACGCAGTATTTT.